These 20 T cell receptor beta chains were all obtained from the same sample, sequenced in a study of T cells in Graves' hyperthyroidism and ophthalmopathy. The CDR3 regions of TCR beta were amplified from RNA transcripts. HTBI primers drove first-round RT-PCR of the TCR CDR3. TCRdb itself ran the multiplex PCR reads through MiXCR, one entry per CDR3 protein. The sample includes about 330,000 distinct CDR3 sequences, roughly 13% of them seen just once. The sample consisted of blood. Source of these receptors: a woman aged 40 to 50 with Graves' ophthalmopathy.

This clonotype was detected many times. The genes are TRBV29-1 and TRBJ2-3; D unresolved. The CDR3 has 14 amino acids. V lost 7 bases, J lost 5 bases, and 19 bases lay in between. From germline, CDR1 is SQVTM and CDR2 ANQGSEA. The CDR3 loop reads CSAPLGPAGDTQYF. The CDR3 nucleotides are TGCAGCGCGCCACTTGGACCTGCTGGAGATACGCAGTATTTT.

This clonotype came up a few times. The chain recombines TRBV6-2 or TRBV6-3 with TRBJ2-2, with 12 nucleotides matching TRBD2. The CDR3 is 16 residues long. CDR1 and CDR2 (germline): MNHEY, SVGEGT. J was trimmed by 4 bases and V by 5 bases; bases with no gene match: 5. CDR3 sequence reads: CASSPRTSGTTGELFF. The DNA for the CDR3 is TGTGCCAGCAGTCCCCGGACTAGCGGGACCACCGGGGAGCTGTTTTTT.

This clonotype was counted ten times or more. The chain carries TRBV28 and TRBJ2-3; TRBD2 aligns across 9 bases. J lost 0 bases, V lost 6 bases, and 4 bases had no gene match. The germline CDR1 and CDR2 sequences are MDHEN and SYDVKM. The CDR3 has 15 residues. The CDR3 DNA follows: TGTGCCAGCAGGGGCGGGGGGGCGAGCACAGATACGCAGTATTTT. Its translation: CASRGGGASTDTQYF. Complete variable domain (other parts from reference TRBV28 and TRBJ2-3): DVKVTQSSRYLVKRTGEKVFLECVQDMDHENMFWYRQDPGLGLRLIYFSYDVKMKEKGDIPEGYSVSREKKERFSLILESASTNQTSMYLCASRGGGASTDTQYFGPGTRLTVL.

Notes on this clonotype: Its ends do not fully match the called genes, so a read error is possible. The genes are TRBV7-7 and TRBJ2-3; perhaps TRBD2 as D (5 bases). The CDR3 sequence is 17 residues long. Germline values: CDR1 SSHAT, CDR2 FNYEAQ (reference sequence). The CDR3 DNA sequence: TGTGCTAGCAGCCCTACCGTCGGACTGAGCGACGGGGATACGCAGTATTTT. Residues: CASSPTVGLSDGDTQYF.

The table lists this clonotype with many counts. The chain carries TRBV5-1 and TRBJ1-6; D may be TRBD1 (5 bases). Trimming took off 4 bases at V and 13 bases at J, with 21 bases between the two ends. The CDR3 is 15 amino acids. Per the germline V gene, CDR1 is SGHRS and CDR2 is YFSETQ. The CDR3 loop reads CASSKGPPPRSPLHF. For the CDR3, the DNA is TGCGCCAGCAGCAAGGGACCTCCCCCTCGCTCTCCCCTCCACTTT.

This clonotype has a count of ten or more. The chain employs TRBV6-1 and TRBJ2-7; possible D gene TRBD1, 6 bases. The CDR3 length is 14 residues. Trimming left V 4 bases short and J 2 bases short, with 12 bases between. CDR1 is MNHNS, CDR2 SASEGT, per germline. The DNA for the CDR3 is TGTGCCAGCAGTGTTACAGGGATAACCTACGAGCAGTACTTC. Encoded protein: CASSVTGITYEQYF.

This clonotype was recorded many times. The rearrangement links TRBV12-3 or TRBV12-4 to TRBJ1-3, with 9 bases that match TRBD1. V shed 2 bases and J 2 bases; nucleotides not matched to a gene: 1. CDR3 size: 15 residues. The CDR3 loop is CASSLWTGAGNTIYF. CDR3 in DNA: TGTGCCAGCAGTTTATGGACAGGGGCTGGAAACACCATATATTTT.

This clonotype appeared many times. The CDR3: CARAGGKTGELFF. The CDR3 bases are TGCGCCAGAGCGGGAGGAAAAACCGGGGAGCTGTTTTTT. The chain uses TRBV10-1 and TRBJ2-2, with 9 bases matching TRBD2. In germline, CDR1 is WNHNN, CDR2 SYGVQD (reference sequence). The V segment lost 9 bases and the J segment 5 bases; nucleotides outside the gene matches: 4. This CDR3 is 13 amino acids long.

This clonotype was recorded a few times. V gene TRBV10-2 combines with J gene TRBJ2-7; D remains unclear. CDR1 is WSHSY, CDR2 SAAADI, per germline. The CDR3 runs to 16 residues. The ends were cut back, 0 bases at V and 3 bases at J, with 15 bases in the middle. This CDR3 is CASSESGSLLGYEQYF. The CDR3 coding sequence is TGCGCCAGCAGTGAGTCTGGCAGTCTCCTAGGCTACGAGCAGTACTTC.

The genes are TRBV7-6 and TRBJ1-6, with a possible D match to TRBD1 (6 bases). The CDR3 spans 16 residues. CDR1 SGHVS and CDR2 FNYEAQ come from the germline V gene. The V end was cut by 0 bases, the J end by 10 bases, with 16 bases between. The CDR3 protein is CASSLAGGQGNSPLHF. Here the CDR3 DNA reads TGTGCCAGCAGCTTAGCGGGTGGGCAGGGGAACTCACCCCTCCACTTT.

The chain uses TRBV5-6 and TRBJ2-3; TRBD2 matches 12 bases. The CDR3 length is 16 residues. The germline V gene encodes CDR1 SGHDT and CDR2 YYEEEE. J lost 1 base, V lost 3 bases, and 3 bases had no gene match. This CDR3 is CASSYGLAGRTDTQYF. DNA for the CDR3: TGTGCCAGCAGCTATGGACTAGCGGGACGCACAGATACGCAGTATTTT.

This clonotype has ten or more counts. This chain links TRBV19 with TRBJ2-1, with 7 bases lining up with TRBD2. The CDR3 spans 16 residues. The germline V gene has CDR1 LNHDA and CDR2 SQIVND (reference sequence). With 5 bases clipped from V and 8 bases from J, the junction kept 15 bases outside the gene matches. The CDR3 is CASSPIGTTPSDEQFF. The CDR3 DNA follows: TGTGCCAGTAGTCCTATCGGGACTACGCCTTCGGATGAGCAGTTCTTC.

At least ten counts were recorded for this clonotype. The chain uses TRBV9 and TRBJ1-1; 8 bases agree with TRBD1. Trimming at V came to 2 bases and at J to 3 bases, leaving 9 bases not matched to a gene. This CDR3 region has 16 residues. The germline CDR1 and CDR2 sequences are SGDLS and YYNGEE. Written as DNA, the CDR3 is TGTGCCAGCAGCGTGATAGGTGACAGGGGAGACACTGAAGCTTTCTTT. Protein sequence: CASSVIGDRGDTEAFF.

This clonotype was seen at least ten times. The chain links TRBV5-1 to TRBJ1-2; D unresolved. V lost 0 bases to trimming and J lost 2 bases, with 8 bases between them. In germline, CDR1 is SGHRS, CDR2 YFSETQ. The CDR3 runs 14 residues. DNA of the CDR3: TGCGCCAGCAGCTTGGAGTCCGTCAACTATGGCTACACCTTC. Translating gives CASSLESVNYGYTF.

CDR3 protein: CASSSRPLAWETQYF. In nucleotides, the CDR3 is TGTGCCAGCAGCTCTAGACCCCTAGCTTGGGAGACCCAGTACTTC. The chain couples TRBV11-2 to TRBJ2-5, with TRBD2 as a possible D gene (5 bases). V was cut by 4 bases and J by 5 bases, with 17 bases left in between. The length of the CDR3 is 15 residues. Germline V gene data show CDR1 as SGHAT and CDR2 as FQNNGV.

This clonotype has ten or more counts. V is TRBV7-9 and J is TRBJ1-2; 12 nucleotides agree with TRBD1. From germline, CDR1 is SEHNR and CDR2 FQNEAQ (reference sequence). The junction had 6 bases not matched to a gene; V was cut back by 1 base and J by 12 bases. This CDR3 comprises 14 residues. CDR3: CASSLVGTGGVNTF. The CDR3 DNA sequence: TGTGCCAGCAGCTTAGTCGGGACAGGGGGCGTGAACACCTTC.

This clonotype was counted between two and nine times. The V and J genes are TRBV6-1 and TRBJ1-2; no clear D. From germline, CDR1 is MNHNS and CDR2 SASEGT. The V end lost 7 bases, the J end lost 1 base, and 16 bases lay between the germline ends. The CDR3 covers 15 residues. The CDR3 DNA is TGTGCCAGCAATGATTTCAGGTTCCTTAACTATGGCTACACCTTC. Encoded protein: CASNDFRFLNYGYTF.

In this sample, this clonotype turned up many times. CDR3 nucleotides: TGTGCCAGCAGCTCCACCCGAGGAGGAGGCTACACCTTC. Amino acid sequence: CASSSTRGGGYTF. The V call is TRBV11-2, the J call TRBJ1-2; D uncertain. Germline V lookup: CDR1 SGHAT, CDR2 FQNNGV. V was shortened by 4 bases and J by 8 bases, with 14 bases between the two germline ends. The CDR3 consists of 13 residues.

This clonotype appeared a few times. V gene TRBV7-9 combines with J gene TRBJ2-2; possibly TRBD2 for D (5 bases). CDR1 and CDR2 from the germline V gene are SEHNR and FQNEAQ (reference sequence). The CDR3 consists of 14 residues. The V and J ends lost 10 bases and 2 bases respectively, with 14 bases between them. As DNA, the CDR3 is TGTGCCACTTCCCGTGGGAGCAACACCGGGGAGCTGTTTTTT. It codes for CATSRGSNTGELFF. Using reference TRBV7-9 and TRBJ2-2 for the parts outside the CDR3, the full variable domain is DTGVSQNPRHKITKRGQNVTFRCDPISEHNRLYWYRQTLGQGPEFLTYFQNEAQLEKSRLLSDRFSAERPKGSFSTLEIQRTEQGDSAMYLCATSRGSNTGELFFGEGSRLTVL.

This clonotype came up a few times. The CDR3 nucleotides read TGTGCCAGCAGTTGGACAGGGGGCTTTAATTCACCCCTCCACTTT. Translating gives CASSWTGGFNSPLHF. The gene calls are TRBV6-1 and TRBJ1-6, with 11 bases matching TRBD1. Germline V gene lookup returns CDR1 MNHNS and CDR2 SASEGT. V shed 5 bases and J 6 bases; nucleotides not matched to a gene: 3. CDR3 size: 15 residues.